The 20 T cell receptor beta chains below come from one sample, sequenced in a study of CD8+ T cells in alopecia areata. Extraction of RNA preceded its reverse transcription into cDNA, which served as the sequencing template. Using immunoSEQ multiplex PCR, the repertoire was profiled, and TCRdb retains in-frame clones only, with some absent. The sample lists 25,000 to 40,000 clones, around 80% occurring once. The source material was NKG2D-low CD8+ T cells sorted from blood. The origin of the receptors is a human donor with alopecia areata.

A word on this clone: Because the CDR3's place on the DNA is in doubt, the DNA is left out and the CDR3 is given as listed by TCRdb. This chain connects TRBV7-2 to TRBJ2-7; the table's D call of TRBD2 was not tested on the DNA. The CDR3 length is 13 residues, termini included. Per germline, CDR1 SGHTA and CDR2 FQGNSA. This CDR3 reads CASSFGAGYEQYF.

This clone was counted a single time. V and J are TRBV6-5 and TRBJ1-5; possibly TRBD1 for D (6 bases). Germline V gene lookup returns CDR1 MNHEY and CDR2 SVGAGI. This CDR3 is built from 16 residues. V lost 6 bases and J 5 bases, leaving 20 bases between the germline ends. The DNA for the CDR3 is TGTGCCAGCAGCTACGACAGGAGGCAGCAGTATCAGCCCCAGCATTTT. Encoded protein: CASSYDRRQQYQPQHF.

The sample holds one count of this clone. The chain has TRBV5-1 and TRBJ2-2; D remains unclear. CDR1 and CDR2 from the germline V gene are SGHRS and YFSETQ. Trimming stripped 2 bases from V and 4 bases from J, with 0 bases between. The CDR3 runs 11 residues. The CDR3 DNA reads TGCGCCAGCAGCTTCACCGGGGAGCTGTTTTTT. Protein: CASSFTGELFF.

This chain links TRBV29-1 with TRBJ2-1; 8 nucleotides match TRBD1. The CDR3 spans 14 residues. Germline CDR1 and CDR2: SQVTM and ANQGSEA. The junction had 7 bases not matched to a gene; V was cut back by 6 bases and J by 3 bases. The CDR3 reads CSVPRTGFYNEQFF. The CDR3 DNA sequence: TGCAGCGTGCCAAGGACAGGGTTCTACAATGAGCAGTTCTTC.

This chain links TRBV29-1 with TRBJ2-3; D uncertain. Germline CDR1 is SQVTM and CDR2 is ANQGSEA. With 3 bases removed from V and 6 bases from J, the gap between germline ends came to 16 bases. The CDR3 loop spans 14 amino acids. Here the CDR3 DNA reads TGCAGCGTTGAGGATTCAGGAGAGTCTGATACGCAGTATTTT. This sequence encodes CSVEDSGESDTQYF.

The chain uses TRBV5-1 and TRBJ2-1; D is unresolved. V was clipped by 3 bases and J by 6 bases, with 7 bases between them. CDR1 and CDR2 from the germline V gene are SGHRS and YFSETQ. The CDR3 covers 12 residues. CDR3 in amino acids: CASSSKVNEQFF. CDR3 coding DNA: TGCGCCAGCAGCTCGAAAGTCAATGAGCAGTTCTTC. Full variable domain (outside the CDR3, taken from reference TRBV5-1 and TRBJ2-1): KAGVTQTPRYLIKTRGQQVTLSCSPISGHRSVSWYQQTPGQGLQFLFEYFSETQRNKGNFPGRFSGRQFSNSRSEMNVSTLELGDSALYLCASSSKVNEQFFGPGTRLTVL.

This rearrangement joins TRBV5-1 to TRBJ1-2; 8 positions agree with TRBD1. Germline V gene data show CDR1 as SGHRS and CDR2 as YFSETQ. This CDR3 is 14 amino acids long. The ends lost 2 bases at V and 5 bases at J; junction bases unmatched: 5. CDR3 sequence reads: CASSLPGQGYGYTF. CDR3 bases: TGCGCCAGCAGCTTACCAGGACAGGGTTATGGCTACACCTTC.

V gene TRBV4-1 combines with J gene TRBJ2-1; 7 nucleotides line up with TRBD2. The J segment lost 8 bases and the V segment lost 7 bases, leaving 5 bases of the junction unmatched. This CDR3 is 12 amino acids long. CDR1 and CDR2 from the germline V gene are MGHRA and YSYEKL. CDR3: CASMGGTHEQFF. In DNA, the CDR3 is TGCGCCAGCATGGGAGGGACCCATGAGCAGTTCTTC.

This clone was picked up a small number of times. V usage is TRBV4-3 and J usage is TRBJ2-5; 10 bases line up with TRBD2. V shed 3 bases and J 5 bases; nucleotides not matched to a gene: 6. This CDR3 comprises 15 residues. The V gene's germline CDR1 is LGHNA and CDR2 YSLEER. The CDR3 region has the DNA TGCGCCAGCAGCCAGGAGCGGGGGGGCTTTGAGACCCAGTACTTC. Its protein product is CASSQERGGFETQYF.

The CDR3 bases are TGCGCCAGCAGCCAAACCCAGGACAGCAATTCACCCCTCCACTTT. Translated, it gives CASSQTQDSNSPLHF. The chain carries TRBV4-3 and TRBJ1-6; possibly TRBD1 for D (6 bases). Germline V gene data show CDR1 as LGHNA and CDR2 as YSLEER. V lost 2 bases and J lost 7, with 12 bases in between. The CDR3 is made up of 15 amino acids.

This chain uses TRBV6-5 with TRBJ1-2, with D hard to call. Trimming stripped 0 bases from V and 3 bases from J, with 5 bases between. The CDR3 is made up of 13 amino acids. The germline CDR1 and CDR2 sequences are MNHEY and SVGAGI. This CDR3 is CASSYSTDYGYTF. The CDR3 coding sequence is TGTGCCAGCAGTTACTCTACAGACTATGGCTACACCTTC.

J is TRBJ2-1 and V is TRBV29-1; 13 positions match TRBD2. V shed 1 base and J 6 bases; nucleotides not matched to a gene: 3. Germline V lookup: CDR1 SQVTM, CDR2 ANQGSEA. The CDR3 totals 15 residues. CDR3 DNA sequence: TGCAGCGTTGAAGGGACTAGCGGGGGAGCCAATGAGCAGTTCTTC. Protein product: CSVEGTSGGANEQFF.

This clone occurred once. V usage is TRBV5-1 and J usage is TRBJ2-3, with 7 bases lining up with TRBD1. This CDR3 has 15 amino acids. Germline lookup yields CDR1 SGHRS and CDR2 YFSETQ. V shed 4 bases and J 5 bases; nucleotides not matched to a gene: 10. In DNA, the CDR3 is TGCGCCAGCAGCCCGGGACAGCTAGTGTTAGATACGCAGTATTTT. Amino acids: CASSPGQLVLDTQYF.

The chain has TRBV4-1 and TRBJ2-7; a possible D gene is TRBD1 (6 bases). The V and J ends lost 1 base and 0 bases respectively, with 10 bases between them. The CDR3 length is 15 residues. Germline-derived CDR1 and CDR2 are MGHRA and YSYEKL. The CDR3 sequence: CASSQAGDPSYEQYF. The DNA for the CDR3 is TGCGCCAGCAGCCAAGCAGGGGATCCCTCCTACGAGCAGTACTTC.

J is TRBJ2-7 and V is TRBV28; TRBD2 aligns across 13 bases. The V and J ends lost 5 bases and 4 bases, in that order; junction bases with no gene match: 2. In germline, CDR1 is MDHEN, CDR2 SYDVKM. The CDR3 runs 14 residues. CDR3 in amino acids: CASSLGLAGYEQYF. DNA of the CDR3: TGTGCCAGCAGTCTGGGACTAGCGGGGTACGAGCAGTACTTC.

The chain links TRBV19 to TRBJ2-5, with 7 bases fitting TRBD2. Germline V CDR1 and CDR2: LNHDA, SQIVND (reference sequence). V shed 7 bases, J shed 5 bases, and the junction held 4 bases outside the gene matches. The CDR3 covers 12 residues. The CDR3 DNA is TGTGCCAGTATGGACGGGGGGGAGACCCAGTACTTC. It yields the protein CASMDGGETQYF. The full variable domain, completed using reference TRBV19 and TRBJ2-5, is DGGITQSPKYLFRKEGQNVTLSCEQNLNHDAMYWYRQDPGQGLRLIYYSQIVNDFQKGDIAEGYSVSREKKESFPLTVTSAQKNPTAFYLCASMDGGETQYFGPGTRLLVL.

In the case of this clone: At the DNA level, this CDR3 is encoded by other sequences in the same sample as well. The V call is TRBV4-1, the J call TRBJ1-5, with 10 positions matching TRBD1. The germline gives CDR1 MGHRA, CDR2 YSYEKL. V was pared by 3 bases and J by 5 bases, with 4 bases of the junction left unmatched. The CDR3 consists of 15 residues. The CDR3 sequence: CASSQAGTGDQPQHF. The CDR3 DNA sequence: TGCGCCAGCAGCCAGGCCGGGACAGGGGATCAGCCCCAGCATTTT.

The genes are TRBV5-6 and TRBJ2-3, with 7 bases aligning to TRBD1. The J segment lost 0 bases and the V segment lost 6 bases, leaving 7 bases of the junction unmatched. Germline CDR1 SGHDT, CDR2 YYEEEE. The CDR3 spans 15 residues. CDR3 sequence (DNA): TGTGCCAGCATCCCGGACAGGTTTAGCACAGATACGCAGTATTTT. Translated: CASIPDRFSTDTQYF. The full variable domain, in which reference TRBV5-6 and TRBJ2-3 provide the parts outside the CDR3, is DAGVTQSPTHLIKTRGQQVTLRCSPKSGHDTVSWYQQALGQGPQFIFQYYEEEERQRGNFPDRFSGHQFPNYSSELNVNALLLGDSALYLCASIPDRFSTDTQYFGPGTRLTVL.

The genes are TRBV27 and TRBJ2-7; D unclear. The CDR3 is 15 residues long. The V end lost 2 bases, the J end lost 6 bases, and 17 bases lay between the germline ends. Germline CDR1 is MNHEY and CDR2 is SMNVEV (reference sequence). The CDR3 DNA reads as TGTGCCAGCAGTTTAATATCCCGCCCAATTGTCGAGCAGTACTTC. Its protein product is CASSLISRPIVEQYF.

The V call is TRBV29-1, the J call TRBJ2-7, with D possibly called TRBD1 or TRBD2 (5 bases each). V lost 4 bases and J lost 0, with 10 bases in between. The CDR3 is 13 amino acids. CDR1 SQVTM and CDR2 ANQGSEA come from the germline V gene. Written as DNA, the CDR3 is TGCAGCGTTGGCAAGGGGAGCTCCTACGAGCAGTACTTC. Protein sequence: CSVGKGSSYEQYF.